The source of this T cell receptor beta chain is a study of T cell changes during pregnancy in multiple sclerosis. The repertoire was sequenced with immunoSEQ multiplex PCR; TCRdb's copy has only in-frame clones and lacks some. The sample has more than 55,000 clones; about 94% are singletons. This clone turned up a few times. This material consisted of peripheral blood, taken in the first trimester of pregnancy. This TCR derives from a female donor in good health, enrolled as a control in a pregnancy study.

The CDR3 region is CASKYETGKNIQYF. DNA of the CDR3: TGTGCCAGCAAGTATGAGACAGGGAAAAACATTCAGTACTTC. The chain combines TRBV2 with TRBJ2-4; 7 nucleotides line up with TRBD1. The CDR3 loop spans 14 amino acids. The V and J ends lost 7 bases and 4 bases, in that order; junction bases with no gene match: 7. Germline V gives CDR1 SNHLY, CDR2 FYNNEI.